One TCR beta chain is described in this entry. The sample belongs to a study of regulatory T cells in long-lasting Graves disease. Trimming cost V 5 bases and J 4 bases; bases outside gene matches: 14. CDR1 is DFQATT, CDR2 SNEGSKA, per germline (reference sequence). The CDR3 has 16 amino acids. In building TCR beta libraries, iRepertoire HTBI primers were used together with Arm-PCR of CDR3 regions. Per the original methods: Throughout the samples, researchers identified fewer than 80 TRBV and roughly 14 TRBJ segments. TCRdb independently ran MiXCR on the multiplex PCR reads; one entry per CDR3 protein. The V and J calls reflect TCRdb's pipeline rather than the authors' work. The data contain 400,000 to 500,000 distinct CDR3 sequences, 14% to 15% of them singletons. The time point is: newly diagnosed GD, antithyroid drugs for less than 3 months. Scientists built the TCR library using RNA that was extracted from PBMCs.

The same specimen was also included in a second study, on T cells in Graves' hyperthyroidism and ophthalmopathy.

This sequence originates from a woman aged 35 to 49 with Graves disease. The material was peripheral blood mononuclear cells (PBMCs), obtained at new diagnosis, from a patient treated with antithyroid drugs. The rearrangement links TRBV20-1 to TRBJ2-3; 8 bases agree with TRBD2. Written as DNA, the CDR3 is TGCAGTGCTCGGACTCCGGGTCGGGGGGGAGCAGATACGCAGTATTTT. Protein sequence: CSARTPGRGGADTQYF.